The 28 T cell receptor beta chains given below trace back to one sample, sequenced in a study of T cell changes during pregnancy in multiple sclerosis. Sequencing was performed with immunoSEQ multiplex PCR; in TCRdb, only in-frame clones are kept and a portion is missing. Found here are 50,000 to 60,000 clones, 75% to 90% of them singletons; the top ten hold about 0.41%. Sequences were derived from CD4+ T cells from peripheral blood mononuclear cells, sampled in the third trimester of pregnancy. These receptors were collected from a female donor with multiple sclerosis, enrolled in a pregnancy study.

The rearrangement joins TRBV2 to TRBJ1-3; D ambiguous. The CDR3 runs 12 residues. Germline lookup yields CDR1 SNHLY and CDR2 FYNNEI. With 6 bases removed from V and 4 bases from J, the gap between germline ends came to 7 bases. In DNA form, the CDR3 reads TGTGCCAGCAGCGAGGAGGGAAACACCATATATTTT. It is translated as CASSEEGNTIYF.

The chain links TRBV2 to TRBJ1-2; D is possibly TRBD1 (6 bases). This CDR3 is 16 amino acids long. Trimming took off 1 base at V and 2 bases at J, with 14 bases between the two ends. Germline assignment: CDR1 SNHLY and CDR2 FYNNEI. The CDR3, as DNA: TGTGCCAGCAGTGAAGTAAGAACGGGACAAAACTATGGCTACACCTTC. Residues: CASSEVRTGQNYGYTF.

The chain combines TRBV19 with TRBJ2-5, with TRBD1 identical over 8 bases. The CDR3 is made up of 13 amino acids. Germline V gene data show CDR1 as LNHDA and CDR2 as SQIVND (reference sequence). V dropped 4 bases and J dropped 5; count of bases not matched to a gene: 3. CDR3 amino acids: CASSTGGAETQYF. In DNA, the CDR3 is TGTGCCAGTAGTACAGGGGGCGCGGAGACCCAGTACTTC.

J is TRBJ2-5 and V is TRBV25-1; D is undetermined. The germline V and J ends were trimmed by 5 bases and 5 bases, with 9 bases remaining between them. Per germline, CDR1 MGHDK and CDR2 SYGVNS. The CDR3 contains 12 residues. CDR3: CASSPTMETQYF. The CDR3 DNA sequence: TGTGCCAGCAGTCCCACTATGGAGACCCAGTACTTC.

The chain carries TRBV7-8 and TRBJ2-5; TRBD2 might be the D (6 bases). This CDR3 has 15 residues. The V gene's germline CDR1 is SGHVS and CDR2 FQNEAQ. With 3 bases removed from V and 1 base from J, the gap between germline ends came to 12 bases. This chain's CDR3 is CASSFRRDPQETQYF. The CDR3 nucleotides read TGTGCCAGCAGCTTTCGGCGGGACCCCCAAGAGACCCAGTACTTC. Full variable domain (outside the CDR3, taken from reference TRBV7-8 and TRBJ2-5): GAGVSQSPRYKVAKRGQDVALRCDPISGHVSLFWYQQALGQGPEFLTYFQNEAQLDKSGLPSDRFFAERPEGSVSTLKIQRTQQEDSAVYLCASSFRRDPQETQYFGPGTRLLVL.

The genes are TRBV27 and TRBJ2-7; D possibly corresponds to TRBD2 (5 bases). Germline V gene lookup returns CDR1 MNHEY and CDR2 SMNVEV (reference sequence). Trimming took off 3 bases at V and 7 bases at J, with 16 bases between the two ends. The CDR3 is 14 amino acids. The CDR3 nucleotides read TGTGCCAGCAGTTTGTGGACTGCACCTGGGGAGCAGTACTTC. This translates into CASSLWTAPGEQYF.

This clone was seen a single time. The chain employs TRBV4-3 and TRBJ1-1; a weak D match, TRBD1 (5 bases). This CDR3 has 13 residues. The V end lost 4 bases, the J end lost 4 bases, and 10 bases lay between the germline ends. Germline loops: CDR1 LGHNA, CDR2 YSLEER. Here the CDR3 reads CASSRRGSTEAFF. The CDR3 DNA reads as TGCGCCAGCAGCCGTCGGGGGAGCACTGAAGCTTTCTTT.

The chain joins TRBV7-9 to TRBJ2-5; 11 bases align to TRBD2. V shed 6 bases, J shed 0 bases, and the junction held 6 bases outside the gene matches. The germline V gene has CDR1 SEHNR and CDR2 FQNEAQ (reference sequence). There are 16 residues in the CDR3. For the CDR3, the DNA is TGTGCCAGCAGACACACTAGCGGGGGCCACCAAGAGACCCAGTACTTC. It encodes CASRHTSGGHQETQYF.

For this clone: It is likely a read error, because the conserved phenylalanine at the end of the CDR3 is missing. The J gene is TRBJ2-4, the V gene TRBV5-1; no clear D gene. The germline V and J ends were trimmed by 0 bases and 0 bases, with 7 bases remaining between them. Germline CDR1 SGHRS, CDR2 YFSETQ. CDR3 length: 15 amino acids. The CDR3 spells CASSLGQIAKNIQYL. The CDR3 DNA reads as TGCGCCAGCAGCTTGGGCCAGATAGCCAAAAACATTCAGTACCTC.

This CDR3 is CASSYAGRDINGYTF. The CDR3 nucleotides read TGTGCCAGCAGTTACGCAGGACGGGACATTAATGGCTACACCTTC. The chain combines TRBV6-5 with TRBJ1-2, with D tentatively TRBD1 (6 bases). The CDR3 spans 15 residues. The germline CDR1 and CDR2 sequences are MNHEY and SVGAGI. With 2 bases removed from V and 6 bases from J, the gap between germline ends came to 16 bases.

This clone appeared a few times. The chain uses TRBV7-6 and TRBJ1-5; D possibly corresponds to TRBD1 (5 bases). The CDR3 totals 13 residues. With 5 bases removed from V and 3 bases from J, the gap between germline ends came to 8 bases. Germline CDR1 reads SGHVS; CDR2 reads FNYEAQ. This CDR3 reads CASSRQLNQPQHF. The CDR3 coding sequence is TGTGCCAGCAGCCGACAGCTCAATCAGCCCCAGCATTTT.

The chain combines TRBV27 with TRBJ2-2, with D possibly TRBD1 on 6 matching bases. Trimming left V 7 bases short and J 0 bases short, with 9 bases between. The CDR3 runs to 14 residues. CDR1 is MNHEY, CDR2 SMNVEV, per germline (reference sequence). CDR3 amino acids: CASMGTTNTGELFF. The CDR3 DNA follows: TGTGCCAGCATGGGGACAACGAACACCGGGGAGCTGTTTTTT.

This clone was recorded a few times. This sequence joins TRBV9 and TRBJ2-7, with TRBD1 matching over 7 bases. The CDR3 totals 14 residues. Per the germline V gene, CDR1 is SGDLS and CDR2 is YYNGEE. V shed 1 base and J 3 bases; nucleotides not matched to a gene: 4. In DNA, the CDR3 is TGTGCCAGCAGCGTAACAGGGGCGGGCTACGAGCAGTACTTC. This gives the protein CASSVTGAGYEQYF.

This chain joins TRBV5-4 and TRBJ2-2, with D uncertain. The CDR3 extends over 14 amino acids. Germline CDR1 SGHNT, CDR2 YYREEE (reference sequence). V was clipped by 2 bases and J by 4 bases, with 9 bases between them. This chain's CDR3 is CASSFQALTGELFF. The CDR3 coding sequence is TGTGCCAGCAGCTTCCAAGCACTCACCGGGGAGCTGTTTTTT.

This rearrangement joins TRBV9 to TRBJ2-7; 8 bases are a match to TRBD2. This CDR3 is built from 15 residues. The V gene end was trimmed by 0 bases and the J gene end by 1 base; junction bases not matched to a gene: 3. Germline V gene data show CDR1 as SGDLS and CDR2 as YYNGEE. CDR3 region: CASSVGLAGSYEQYF. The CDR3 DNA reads TGTGCCAGCAGCGTAGGCCTAGCGGGTTCCTACGAGCAGTACTTC.

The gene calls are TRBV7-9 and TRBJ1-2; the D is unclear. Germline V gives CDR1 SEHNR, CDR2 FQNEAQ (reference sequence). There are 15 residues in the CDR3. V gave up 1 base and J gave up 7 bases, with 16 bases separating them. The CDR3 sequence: CASSLGSGSEGGYTF. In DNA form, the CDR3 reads TGTGCCAGCAGCTTAGGTTCCGGGAGCGAAGGTGGCTACACCTTC.

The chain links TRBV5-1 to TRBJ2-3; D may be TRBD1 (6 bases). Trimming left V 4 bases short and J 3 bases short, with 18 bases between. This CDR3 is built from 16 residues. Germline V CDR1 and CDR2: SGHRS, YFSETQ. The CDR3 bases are TGCGCCAGCAGCCTTCACAGGGCAGTTAGAACAGATACGCAGTATTTT. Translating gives CASSLHRAVRTDTQYF.

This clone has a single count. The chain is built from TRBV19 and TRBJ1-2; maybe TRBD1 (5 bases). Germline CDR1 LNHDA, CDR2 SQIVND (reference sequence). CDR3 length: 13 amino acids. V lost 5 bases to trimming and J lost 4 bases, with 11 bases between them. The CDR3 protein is CASSHPGIYGYTF. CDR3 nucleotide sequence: TGTGCCAGTAGTCACCCAGGGATCTATGGCTACACCTTC.

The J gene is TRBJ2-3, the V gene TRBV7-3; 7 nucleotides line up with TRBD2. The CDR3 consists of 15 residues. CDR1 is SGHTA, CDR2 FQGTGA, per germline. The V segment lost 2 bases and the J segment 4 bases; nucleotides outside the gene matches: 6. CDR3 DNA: TGTGCCAGCAGCTTATCTAGCGGTAGGGCAGATACGCAGTATTTT. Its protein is CASSLSSGRADTQYF. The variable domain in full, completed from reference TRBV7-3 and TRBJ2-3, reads GAGVSQTPSNKVTEKGKYVELRCDPISGHTALYWYRQSLGQGPEFLIYFQGTGAADDSGLPNDRFFAVRPEGSVSTLKIQRTERGDSAVYLCASSLSSGRADTQYFGPGTRLTVL.

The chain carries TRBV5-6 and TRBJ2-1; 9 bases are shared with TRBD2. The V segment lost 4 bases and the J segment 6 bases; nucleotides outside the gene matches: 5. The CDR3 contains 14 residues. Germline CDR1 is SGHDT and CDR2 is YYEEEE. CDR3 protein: CASSQLGLANEQFF. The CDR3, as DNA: TGTGCCAGCAGCCAACTGGGACTAGCCAATGAGCAGTTCTTC.

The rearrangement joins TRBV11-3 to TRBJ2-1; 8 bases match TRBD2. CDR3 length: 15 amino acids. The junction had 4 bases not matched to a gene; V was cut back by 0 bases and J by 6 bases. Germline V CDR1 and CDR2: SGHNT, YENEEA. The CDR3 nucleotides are TGTGCCAGCAGCTTAGAGGGGACTAGTGGCAATGAGCAGTTCTTC. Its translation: CASSLEGTSGNEQFF.

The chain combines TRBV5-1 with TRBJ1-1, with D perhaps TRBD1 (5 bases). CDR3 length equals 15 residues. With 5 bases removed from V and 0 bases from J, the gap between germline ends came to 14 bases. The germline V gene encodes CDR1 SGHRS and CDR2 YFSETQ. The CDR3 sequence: CASRQQTVMNTEAFF. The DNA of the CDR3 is TGCGCCAGCAGACAACAGACAGTCATGAACACTGAAGCTTTCTTT.

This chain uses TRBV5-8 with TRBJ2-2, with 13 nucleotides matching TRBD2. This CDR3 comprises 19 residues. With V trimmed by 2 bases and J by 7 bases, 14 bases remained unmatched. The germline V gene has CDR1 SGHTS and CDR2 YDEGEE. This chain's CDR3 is CASSFELGLAGEWGGELFF. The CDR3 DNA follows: TGTGCCAGCAGCTTCGAACTCGGACTAGCGGGAGAATGGGGCGGGGAGCTGTTTTTT. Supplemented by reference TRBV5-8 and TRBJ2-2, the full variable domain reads EAGVTQSPTHLIKTRGQQATLRCSPISGHTSVYWYQQALGLGLQFLLWYDEGEERNRGNFPPRFSGRQFPNYSSELNVNALELEDSALYLCASSFELGLAGEWGGELFFGEGSRLTVL.

The CDR3 is CASSFTAGGPGEQYF. CDR3 DNA sequence: TGTGCCAGCAGTTTTACGGCGGGAGGGCCGGGCGAGCAGTACTTC. The chain carries TRBV28 and TRBJ2-7, with TRBD2 identical over 9 bases. Trimming cost V 3 bases and J 6 bases; bases outside gene matches: 9. From germline, CDR1 is MDHEN and CDR2 SYDVKM. The CDR3 runs 15 residues. The whole variable domain, filled in from reference TRBV28 and TRBJ2-7, reads DVKVTQSSRYLVKRTGEKVFLECVQDMDHENMFWYRQDPGLGLRLIYFSYDVKMKEKGDIPEGYSVSREKKERFSLILESASTNQTSMYLCASSFTAGGPGEQYFGPGTRLTVT.

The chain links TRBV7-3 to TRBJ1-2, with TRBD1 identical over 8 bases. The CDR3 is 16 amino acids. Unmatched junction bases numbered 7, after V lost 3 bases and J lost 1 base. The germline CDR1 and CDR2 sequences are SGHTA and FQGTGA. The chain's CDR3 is CASSLGGDRSNYGYTF. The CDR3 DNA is TGTGCCAGCAGCTTGGGGGGGGACAGGAGTAACTATGGCTACACCTTC.

The CDR3 region has the DNA TGTGCCAGCAGCCCCGGATGGGGGGAAGATAGCAATCAGCCCCAGCATTTT. It yields the protein CASSPGWGEDSNQPQHF. This chain connects TRBV7-9 to TRBJ1-5; a possible D gene is TRBD1 (5 bases). This CDR3 comprises 17 residues. V was pared by 5 bases and J by 0 bases, with 17 bases between. From germline, CDR1 is SEHNR and CDR2 FQNEAQ (reference sequence). Full variable domain (missing parts from reference TRBV7-9 and TRBJ1-5): DTGVSQNPRHKITKRGQNVTFRCDPISEHNRLYWYRQTLGQGPEFLTYFQNEAQLEKSRLLSDRFSAERPKGSFSTLEIQRTEQGDSAMYLCASSPGWGEDSNQPQHFGDGTRLSIL.

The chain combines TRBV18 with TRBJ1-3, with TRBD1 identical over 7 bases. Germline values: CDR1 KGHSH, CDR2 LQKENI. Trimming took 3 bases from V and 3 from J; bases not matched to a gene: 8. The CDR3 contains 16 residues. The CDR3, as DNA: TGTGCCAGCTCACCGACAAGGACAGGCTTTGGAAACACCATATATTTT. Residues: CASSPTRTGFGNTIYF.

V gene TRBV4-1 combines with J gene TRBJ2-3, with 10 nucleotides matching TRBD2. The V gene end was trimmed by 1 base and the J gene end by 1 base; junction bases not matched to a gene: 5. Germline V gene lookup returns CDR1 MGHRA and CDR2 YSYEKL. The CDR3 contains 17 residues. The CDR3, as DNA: TGCGCCAGCAGCCAAGCGGGAAGCGGGGGGGGCACAGATACGCAGTATTTT. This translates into CASSQAGSGGGTDTQYF.